The T cell receptor beta chain described here comes from a study of T cells in Graves' hyperthyroidism and ophthalmopathy. Points from the study as a whole: Ophthalmopathy could be told apart from stable hyperthyroidism with a 13 V-J model. In blood, most of the thyroid clonotypes expanded above 0.001 were also present.

Template material for amplifying TCR beta CDR3 regions consisted of RNA transcripts. HTBI primers were used for first-round RT-PCR of the TCR CDR3. TCRdb analysed the multiplex PCR reads with MiXCR anew, one entry per CDR3 protein. The sample has about 400,000 distinct CDR3 sequences, roughly 13% seen once. Each patient was aged 18 to 65 and had newly diagnosed hyperthyroidism of under 2 months' duration. Comments on this clonotype: Its matching antigen is unknown.

Source material: blood. This receptor was identified in a woman aged 18-29 years with Graves' hyperthyroidism.

CDR3 bases: TGTGCCAGCAGCGCCCACCTGGGTCTTAAAGAGACCCAGTACTTC. Translated: CASSAHLGLKETQYF. This rearrangement joins TRBV9 to TRBJ2-5; no firm D call. Germline V lookup: CDR1 SGDLS, CDR2 YYNGEE. The CDR3 runs to 15 residues. V was trimmed by 3 bases and J by 3 bases, leaving 15 bases between them.